The T cell receptor beta chain described here comes from a study of cytomegalovirus exposure and HLA in healthy donors. Study in general: Membership in the Caucasian-associated ancestry cluster was found for 81% of 350 to 450 genotyped donors.

PCR employed 60 Vbeta and 13 Jbeta primers. Methods used by the authors: Later, an analysis found around 77 million unique TCR beta chains, and 9.5 million to 12 million of these were shared. The protocol was immunoSEQ multiplex PCR, while the TCRdb copy is restricted to in-frame clones and leaves out a portion. V and J calls and clone size are given by that table; D and trimming were obtained from the DNA. This sample has 180,000 or so clones; roughly 80% occur once, and the top ten carry 2.5% to 3.5%. Study findings and constraints: Accurate predictions that matched the HLA-A and HLA-B alleles of most subjects were reportedly made from TCR beta sequences. When a later analysis was performed, an Asian-associated ancestry cluster reportedly had fewer N-insertions than the roughly 730-donor mean.

There are a few counts of this clone. Its antigen is undetermined. Germline CDR1 SNHLY, CDR2 FYNNEI. This CDR3 has 12 residues. J lost 12 bases, V lost 9 bases, and 13 bases had no gene match. This clonotype was obtained from a female donor in good health and CMV-seronegative. Sequencing used PBMCs. The J gene is TRBJ1-2, the V gene TRBV2; 7 nucleotides align to TRBD1. CDR3 loop: CARGNDRVSDTF. Here the CDR3 DNA reads TGTGCCAGGGGAAACGACAGGGTATCGGACACCTTC.